Below, one T cell receptor (beta chain) is given with its context. Its antigen is undetermined. V lost 6 bases, J lost 4 bases, and 3 bases stayed unmatched. The CDR3 is made up of 13 amino acids. The germline V gene encodes CDR1 MDHEN and CDR2 SYDVKM. This entry is derived from a study of shared clonotypes between healthy human individuals. Overall study findings and caveats: Sharing across a handful of donors was seen in around 5% of naive CD4 clonotypes. Blood was the sole source, and tissue repertoires probably differ. Naive subsets generally had larger estimated richness than memory subsets.

The repertoire was sequenced with immunoSEQ multiplex PCR; TCRdb's copy has only in-frame clones and lacks some. Altogether approximately 1.4 million clones are present, 98% being singletons, with the ten largest covering roughly 0.42%. The sample comprised naive CD4+ T cells sorted from blood. The sample's subset: CD45RA+ positively selected. The rearrangement links TRBV28 to TRBJ2-3, with 8 positions matching TRBD2. The TCR sequence derives from a man younger than 40 in good health. CDR3 coding DNA: TGTGCCAGCAGACCAGCGGGGGCAGATACGCAGTATTTT. Translating gives CASRPAGADTQYF.